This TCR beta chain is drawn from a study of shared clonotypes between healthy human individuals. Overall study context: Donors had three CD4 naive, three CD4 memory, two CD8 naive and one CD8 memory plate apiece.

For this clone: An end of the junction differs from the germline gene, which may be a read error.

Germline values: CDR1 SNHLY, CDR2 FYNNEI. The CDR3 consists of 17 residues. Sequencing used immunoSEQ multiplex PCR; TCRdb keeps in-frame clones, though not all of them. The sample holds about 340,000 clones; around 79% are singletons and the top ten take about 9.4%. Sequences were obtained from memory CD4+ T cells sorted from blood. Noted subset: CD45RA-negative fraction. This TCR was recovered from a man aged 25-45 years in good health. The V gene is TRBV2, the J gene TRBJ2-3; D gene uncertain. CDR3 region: CAGSIRTITSSTDTQYF. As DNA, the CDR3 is TGTGCCGGCAGTATCAGGACCATTACCTCTAGCACAGATACGCAGTATTTT.